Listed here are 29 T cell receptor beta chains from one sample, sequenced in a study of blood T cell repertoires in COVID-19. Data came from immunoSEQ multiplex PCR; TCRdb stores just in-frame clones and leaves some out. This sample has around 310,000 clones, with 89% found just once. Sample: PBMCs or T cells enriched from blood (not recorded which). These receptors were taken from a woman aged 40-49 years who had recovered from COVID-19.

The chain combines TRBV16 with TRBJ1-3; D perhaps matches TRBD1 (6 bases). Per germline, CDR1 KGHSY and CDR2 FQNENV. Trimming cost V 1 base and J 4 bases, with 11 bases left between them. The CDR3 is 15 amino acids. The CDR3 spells CASSQYRVSGNTIYF. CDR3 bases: TGTGCCAGCAGCCAATACAGGGTCTCCGGAAACACCATATATTTT.

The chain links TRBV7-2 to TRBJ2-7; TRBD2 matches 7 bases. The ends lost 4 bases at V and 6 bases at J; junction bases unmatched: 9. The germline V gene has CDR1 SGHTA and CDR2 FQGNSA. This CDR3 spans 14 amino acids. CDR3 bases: TGTGCCAGCAGCTCGCGAAGGGAGGGTCTCGAGCAGTACTTC. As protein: CASSSRREGLEQYF.

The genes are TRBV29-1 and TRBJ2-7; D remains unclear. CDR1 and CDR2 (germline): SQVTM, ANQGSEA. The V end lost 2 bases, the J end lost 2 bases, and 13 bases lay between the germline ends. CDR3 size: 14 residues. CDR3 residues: CSVERFGQTYEQYF. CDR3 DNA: TGCAGCGTTGAAAGATTTGGTCAGACCTACGAGCAGTACTTC.

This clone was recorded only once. The CDR3 is CASSAQLAGGPDTQYF. CDR3 DNA sequence: TGTGCCAGCAGCGCTCAACTAGCGGGAGGCCCAGATACGCAGTATTTT. The chain is built from TRBV28 and TRBJ2-3, with 12 bases aligning to TRBD2. After removal of 6 bases from V and 4 bases from J, the junction contained 8 bases not matched to a gene. The CDR3 consists of 16 residues. CDR1 and CDR2 from the germline V gene are MDHEN and SYDVKM. The whole variable domain, filled in from reference TRBV28 and TRBJ2-3, reads DVKVTQSSRYLVKRTGEKVFLECVQDMDHENMFWYRQDPGLGLRLIYFSYDVKMKEKGDIPEGYSVSREKKERFSLILESASTNQTSMYLCASSAQLAGGPDTQYFGPGTRLTVL.

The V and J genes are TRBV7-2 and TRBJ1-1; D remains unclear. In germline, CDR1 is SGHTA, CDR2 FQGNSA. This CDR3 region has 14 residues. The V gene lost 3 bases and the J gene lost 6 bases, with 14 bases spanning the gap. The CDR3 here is CASSLSRAISEAFF. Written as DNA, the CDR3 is TGTGCCAGCAGCTTGAGCCGAGCAATATCTGAAGCTTTCTTT.

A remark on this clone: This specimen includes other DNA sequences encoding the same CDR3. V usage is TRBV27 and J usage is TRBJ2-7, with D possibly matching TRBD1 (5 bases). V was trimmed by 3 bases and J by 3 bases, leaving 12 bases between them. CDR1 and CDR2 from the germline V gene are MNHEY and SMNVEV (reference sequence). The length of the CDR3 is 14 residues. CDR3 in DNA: TGTGCCAGCAGTTTTGCCAGGGAAGACTACGAGCAGTACTTC. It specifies CASSFAREDYEQYF.

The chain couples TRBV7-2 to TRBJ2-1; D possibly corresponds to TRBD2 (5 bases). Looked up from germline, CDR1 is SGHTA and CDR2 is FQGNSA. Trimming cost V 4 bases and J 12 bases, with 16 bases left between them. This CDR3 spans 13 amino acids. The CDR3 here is CASSSDWQRGQFF. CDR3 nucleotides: TGTGCCAGCAGCTCGGACTGGCAACGGGGGCAGTTCTTC. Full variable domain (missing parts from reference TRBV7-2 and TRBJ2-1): GAGVSQSPSNKVTEKGKDVELRCDPISGHTALYWYRQSLGQGLEFLIYFQGNSAPDKSGLPSDRFSAERTGGSVSTLTIQRTQQEDSAVYLCASSSDWQRGQFFGPGTRLTVL.

The CDR3 spells CASSQGQANEKLFF. The DNA of the CDR3 is TGTGCCAGCAGTCAGGGACAGGCGAATGAAAAACTGTTTTTT. The rearrangement links TRBV2 to TRBJ1-4, with 8 bases aligning to TRBD1. With 5 bases clipped from V and 5 bases from J, the junction kept 4 bases outside the gene matches. Germline V gene data show CDR1 as SNHLY and CDR2 as FYNNEI. The CDR3 is 14 residues long.

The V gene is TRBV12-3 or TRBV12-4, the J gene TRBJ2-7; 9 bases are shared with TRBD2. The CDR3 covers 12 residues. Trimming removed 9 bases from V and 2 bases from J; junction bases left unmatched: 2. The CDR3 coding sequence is TGTGCCAGTAGCGGGAGAGCCTACGAGCAGTACTTC. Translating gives CASSGRAYEQYF.

CDR3 in amino acids: CASSSRTSGSIYEQYF. Written as DNA, the CDR3 is TGTGCCAGCAGCTCCCGGACTAGCGGATCTATCTACGAGCAGTACTTC. The chain links TRBV7-2 to TRBJ2-7, with 10 bases fitting TRBD2. The CDR3 consists of 16 residues. V gave up 4 bases and J gave up 3 bases; unmatched junction bases: 9. Germline assignment: CDR1 SGHTA and CDR2 FQGNSA.

CDR3 protein: CAWRTSGRANEQFF. The CDR3 DNA sequence: TGTGCCTGGCGGACTAGCGGGAGGGCCAATGAGCAGTTCTTC. The chain has TRBV30 and TRBJ2-1; 15 bases map to TRBD2. The CDR3 contains 14 residues. Losses at the gene ends were 5 bases for V and 6 bases for J; bases not matched to a gene: 2. Germline-derived CDR1 and CDR2 are GTSNPN and SVGIG (reference sequence).

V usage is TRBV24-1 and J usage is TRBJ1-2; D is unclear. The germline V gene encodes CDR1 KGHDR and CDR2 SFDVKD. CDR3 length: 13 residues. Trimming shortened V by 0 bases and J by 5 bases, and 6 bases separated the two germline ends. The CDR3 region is CATSDLGDYGYTF. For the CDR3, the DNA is TGTGCCACCAGTGATTTGGGAGATTATGGCTACACCTTC.

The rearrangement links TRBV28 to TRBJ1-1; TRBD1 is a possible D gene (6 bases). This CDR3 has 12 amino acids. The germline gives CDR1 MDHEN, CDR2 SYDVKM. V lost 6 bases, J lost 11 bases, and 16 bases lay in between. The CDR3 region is CASSGQFQGAFF. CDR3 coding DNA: TGTGCCAGCAGCGGACAGTTCCAGGGGGCTTTCTTT.

The CDR3 loop is CASRMTELSYEQYF. In DNA form, the CDR3 reads TGTGCCAGCAGGATGACAGAGCTCTCCTACGAGCAGTACTTC. The chain combines TRBV2 with TRBJ2-7; a weak D match, TRBD1 (5 bases). Germline V CDR1 and CDR2: SNHLY, FYNNEI. Trimming removed 6 bases from V and 0 bases from J, with 12 bases in between. The CDR3 sequence is 14 residues long.

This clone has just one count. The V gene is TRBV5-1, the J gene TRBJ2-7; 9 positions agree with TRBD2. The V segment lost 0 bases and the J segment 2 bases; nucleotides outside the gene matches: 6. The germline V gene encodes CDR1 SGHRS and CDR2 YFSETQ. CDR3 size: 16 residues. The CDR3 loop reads CASSLGGTSFTYEQYF. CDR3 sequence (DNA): TGCGCCAGCAGCTTGGGTGGGACTAGCTTTACCTACGAGCAGTACTTC.

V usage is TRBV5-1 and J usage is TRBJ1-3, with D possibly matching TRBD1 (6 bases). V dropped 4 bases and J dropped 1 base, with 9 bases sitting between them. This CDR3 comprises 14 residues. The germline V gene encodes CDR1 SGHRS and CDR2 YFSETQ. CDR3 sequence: CASSRTGSGNTIYF. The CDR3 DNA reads TGCGCCAGCAGCCGAACAGGGTCTGGAAACACCATATATTTT.

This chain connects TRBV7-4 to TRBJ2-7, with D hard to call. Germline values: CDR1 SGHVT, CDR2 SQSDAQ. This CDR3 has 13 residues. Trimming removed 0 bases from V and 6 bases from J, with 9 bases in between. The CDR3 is CASSLAPLREQYF. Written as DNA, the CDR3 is TGTGCCAGCAGCTTAGCCCCCCTTCGCGAGCAGTACTTC.

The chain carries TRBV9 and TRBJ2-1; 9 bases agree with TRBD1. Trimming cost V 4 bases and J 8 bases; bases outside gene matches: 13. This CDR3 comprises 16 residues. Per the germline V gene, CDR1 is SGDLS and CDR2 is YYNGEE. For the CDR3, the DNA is TGTGCCAGCAGCCCCCGGACAGGGGTGGCGGGTGATGAGCAGTTCTTC. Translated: CASSPRTGVAGDEQFF.

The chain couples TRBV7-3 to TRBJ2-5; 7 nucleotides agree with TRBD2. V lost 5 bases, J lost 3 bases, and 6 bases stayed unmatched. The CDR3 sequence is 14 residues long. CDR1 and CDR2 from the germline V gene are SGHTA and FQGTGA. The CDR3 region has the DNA TGTGCCAGCAGCCCCACGGGGGGAGAAGAGACCCAGTACTTC. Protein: CASSPTGGEETQYF.

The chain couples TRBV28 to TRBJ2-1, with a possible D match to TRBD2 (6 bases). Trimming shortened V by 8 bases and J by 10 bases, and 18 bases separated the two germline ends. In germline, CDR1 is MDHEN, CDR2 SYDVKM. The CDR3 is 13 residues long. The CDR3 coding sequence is TGTGCCAGCGGTCCCCCCGAAAGCGGGGAGCAGTTCTTC. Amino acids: CASGPPESGEQFF.

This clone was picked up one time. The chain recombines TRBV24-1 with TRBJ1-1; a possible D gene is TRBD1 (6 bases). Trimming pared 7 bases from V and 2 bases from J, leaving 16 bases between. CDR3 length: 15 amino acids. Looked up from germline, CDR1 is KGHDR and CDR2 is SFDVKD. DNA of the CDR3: TGTGCCACCAGGGGGGCAGCCCTGGGAAACACTGAAGCTTTCTTT. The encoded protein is CATRGAALGNTEAFF.

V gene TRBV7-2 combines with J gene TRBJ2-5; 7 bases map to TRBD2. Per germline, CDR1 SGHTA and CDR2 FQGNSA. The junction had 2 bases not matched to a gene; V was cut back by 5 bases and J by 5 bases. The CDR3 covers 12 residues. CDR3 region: CASSRDYETQYF. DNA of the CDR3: TGTGCCAGCAGCCGGGACTACGAGACCCAGTACTTC.

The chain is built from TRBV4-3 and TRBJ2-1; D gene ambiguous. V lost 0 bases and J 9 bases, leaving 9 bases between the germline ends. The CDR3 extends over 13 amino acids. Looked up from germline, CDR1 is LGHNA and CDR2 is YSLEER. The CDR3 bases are TGCGCCAGCAGCCAAGACTATGCGCGTGAGCAGTTCTTC. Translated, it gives CASSQDYAREQFF.

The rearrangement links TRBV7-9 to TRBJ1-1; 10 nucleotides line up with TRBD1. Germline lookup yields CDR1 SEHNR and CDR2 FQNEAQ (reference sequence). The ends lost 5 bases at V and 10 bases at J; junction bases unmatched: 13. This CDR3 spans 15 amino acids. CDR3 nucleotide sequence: TGTGCCAGCAGCGCCTCCGGGACAGGGGTAATTCGAGCTTTCTTT. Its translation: CASSASGTGVIRAFF. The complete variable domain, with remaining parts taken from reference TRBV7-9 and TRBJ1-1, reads DTGVSQNPRHKITKRGQNVTFRCDPISEHNRLYWYRQTLGQGPEFLTYFQNEAQLEKSRLLSDRFSAERPKGSFSTLEIQRTEQGDSAMYLCASSASGTGVIRAFFGQGTRLTVV.

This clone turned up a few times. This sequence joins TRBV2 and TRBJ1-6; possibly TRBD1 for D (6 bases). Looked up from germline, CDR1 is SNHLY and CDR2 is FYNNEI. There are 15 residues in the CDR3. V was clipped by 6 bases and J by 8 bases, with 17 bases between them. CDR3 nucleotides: TGTGCCAGCAGCTTGCAGGGGTTCATCGATTCACCCCTCCACTTT. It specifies CASSLQGFIDSPLHF. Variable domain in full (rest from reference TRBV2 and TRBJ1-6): EPEVTQTPSHQVTQMGQEVILRCVPISNHLYFYWYRQILGQKVEFLVSFYNNEISEKSEIFDDQFSVERPDGSNFTLKIRSTKLEDSAMYFCASSLQGFIDSPLHFGNGTRLTVT.

The CDR3 coding sequence is TGTGCCAGTAGGGGCAGCTACGAGCAGTACTTC. This codes for CASRGSYEQYF. This chain connects TRBV19 to TRBJ2-7; D not resolved. Germline V gene data show CDR1 as LNHDA and CDR2 as SQIVND (reference sequence). The V end was cut by 6 bases, the J end by 3 bases, with 6 bases between. This CDR3 spans 11 amino acids. Based on the CDR3 plus reference TRBV19 and TRBJ2-7, the full variable domain is DGGITQSPKYLFRKEGQNVTLSCEQNLNHDAMYWYRQDPGQGLRLIYYSQIVNDFQKGDIAEGYSVSREKKESFPLTVTSAQKNPTAFYLCASRGSYEQYFGPGTRLTVT.

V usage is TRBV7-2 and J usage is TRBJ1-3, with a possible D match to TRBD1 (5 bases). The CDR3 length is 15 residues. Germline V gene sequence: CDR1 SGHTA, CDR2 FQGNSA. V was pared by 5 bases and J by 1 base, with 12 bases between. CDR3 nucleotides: TGTGCCAGCAGCCCTCAGACAGTTTCTGGAAACACCATATATTTT. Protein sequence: CASSPQTVSGNTIYF.

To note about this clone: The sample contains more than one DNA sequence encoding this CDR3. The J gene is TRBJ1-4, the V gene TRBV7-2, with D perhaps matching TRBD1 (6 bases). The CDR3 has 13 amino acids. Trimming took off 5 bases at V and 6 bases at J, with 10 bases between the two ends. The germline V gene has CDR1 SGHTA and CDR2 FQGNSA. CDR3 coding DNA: TGTGCCAGCAGCCTGTACAGGGATGAAAAACTGTTTTTT. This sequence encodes CASSLYRDEKLFF. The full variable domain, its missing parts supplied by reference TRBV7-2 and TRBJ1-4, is GAGVSQSPSNKVTEKGKDVELRCDPISGHTALYWYRQSLGQGLEFLIYFQGNSAPDKSGLPSDRFSAERTGGSVSTLTIQRTQQEDSAVYLCASSLYRDEKLFFGSGTQLSVL.

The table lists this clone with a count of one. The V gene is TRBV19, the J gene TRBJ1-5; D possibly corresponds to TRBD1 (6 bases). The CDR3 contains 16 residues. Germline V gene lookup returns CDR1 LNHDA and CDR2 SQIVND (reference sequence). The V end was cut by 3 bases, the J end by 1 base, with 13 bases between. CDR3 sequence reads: CASSIRGGVSNQPQHF. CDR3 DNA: TGTGCCAGTAGTATCAGGGGAGGGGTGAGCAATCAGCCCCAGCATTTT. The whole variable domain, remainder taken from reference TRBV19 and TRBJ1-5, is DGGITQSPKYLFRKEGQNVTLSCEQNLNHDAMYWYRQDPGQGLRLIYYSQIVNDFQKGDIAEGYSVSREKKESFPLTVTSAQKNPTAFYLCASSIRGGVSNQPQHFGDGTRLSIL.